This T cell receptor (beta chain) was profiled in a study of control samples from healthy donors and cancer patients. The CDR3 is made up of 14 amino acids. Germline CDR1 is SGHNT and CDR2 is YYREEE (reference sequence). The ends were cut back, 5 bases at V and 8 bases at J, with 19 bases in the middle. Produced via immunoSEQ multiplex PCR; TCRdb's table is partial and in-frame only. The sample holds 150,000 to 200,000 clones; 94% are singletons and the top ten take around 1.5%. The material sequenced was blood. This chain links TRBV5-4 with TRBJ1-2; D perhaps matches TRBD1 (6 bases). This receptor was obtained from a young woman in good health. CDR3 protein: CASRSPGGVKGYTF. The CDR3, as DNA: TGTGCCAGCAGGTCCCCCGGGGGCGTTAAAGGCTACACCTTC.